The 8 T cell receptor beta chains reported below all come from one sample, sequenced in a study of OX40 agonist ivuxolimab in advanced cancers. TCRdb keeps only in-frame clones here, not all; method: immunoSEQ multiplex PCR. The table has under 110,000 clones, approximately 90% seen once. The sample here was CD4+ or CD8+ T cells sorted from blood, taken in a trial of the OX40 agonist ivuxolimab. The source of these receptors is an adult with an advanced solid tumor such as melanoma, head and neck, liver or kidney cancer.

The chain combines TRBV6-5 with TRBJ2-7, with TRBD1 as a possible D gene (5 bases). In germline, CDR1 is MNHEY, CDR2 SVGAGI. V gave up 5 bases and J gave up 2 bases, with 16 bases separating them. The CDR3 totals 15 residues. The CDR3 loop reads CASSNLDSRAYEQYF. CDR3 coding DNA: TGTGCCAGCAGTAACCTCGACTCCAGGGCCTACGAGCAGTACTTC.

This clone was detected only once. V is TRBV7-2 and J is TRBJ2-7, with 10 bases that match TRBD2. The J segment lost 5 bases and the V segment lost 5 bases, leaving 9 bases of the junction unmatched. Germline CDR1 reads SGHTA; CDR2 reads FQGNSA. The CDR3 length is 15 residues. CDR3 DNA: TGTGCCAGCAGCCTCCAAACAACTAGCGGGGACGAGCAGTACTTC. Its translation: CASSLQTTSGDEQYF.

This clone was seen only once. This chain links TRBV2 with TRBJ1-4; D is unresolved. The CDR3 consists of 14 residues. CDR1 and CDR2 from the germline V gene are SNHLY and FYNNEI. The V gene lost 6 bases and the J gene lost 4 bases, with 12 bases spanning the gap. DNA of the CDR3: TGTGCCAGCAGCCCCTTGGTTAATAATGAAAAACTGTTTTTT. This codes for CASSPLVNNEKLFF.

This chain links TRBV18 with TRBJ1-1; the match to TRBD1 covers 9 bases. V was clipped by 2 bases and J by 5 bases; unmatched bases: 3. CDR3 size: 14 residues. Germline-derived CDR1 and CDR2 are KGHSH and LQKENI. The CDR3 DNA sequence: TGTGCCAGCTCACCAACAGGGGGCGAGACTGAAGCTTTCTTT. Translating gives CASSPTGGETEAFF. Full variable domain (outside the CDR3, taken from reference TRBV18 and TRBJ1-1): NAGVMQNPRHLVRRRGQEARLRCSPMKGHSHVYWYRQLPEEGLKFMVYLQKENIIDESGMPKERFSAEFPKEGPSILRIQQVVRGDSAAYFCASSPTGGETEAFFGQGTRLTVV.

The J gene is TRBJ1-5, the V gene TRBV2; 9 bases line up with TRBD1. This CDR3 contains 14 residues. V lost 5 bases to trimming and J lost 11 bases; unmatched junction nucleotides: 10. Germline CDR1 and CDR2: SNHLY and FYNNEI. The CDR3 spells CASSSRDRARAQHF. Here the CDR3 DNA reads TGTGCCAGCAGTTCCCGGGACAGGGCGAGGGCCCAGCATTTT.

The rearrangement links TRBV30 to TRBJ2-1; either TRBD1 or TRBD2 may fit D (5 bases each). CDR1 GTSNPN and CDR2 SVGIG come from the germline V gene (reference sequence). V lost 0 bases and J lost 7, with 16 bases in between. This CDR3 has 15 residues. CDR3 DNA sequence: TGTGCCTGGAGTGTACTAGGTATCCCAGGGAATGAGCAGTTCTTC. This translates into CAWSVLGIPGNEQFF.

This clone has a handful of counts. This chain joins TRBV7-2 and TRBJ2-3; D is possibly TRBD2 (9 bases). V dropped 5 bases and J dropped 4 bases, with 16 bases sitting between them. Germline CDR1 is SGHTA and CDR2 is FQGNSA. The CDR3 loop spans 15 amino acids. This CDR3 reads CASSPSGTGSDTQYF. CDR3 nucleotide sequence: TGTGCCAGCAGCCCTAGCGGGACAGGCTCAGATACGCAGTATTTT.

The chain combines TRBV27 with TRBJ2-4, with a possible D match to TRBD2 (6 bases). Trimming removed 7 bases from V and 4 bases from J, with 17 bases in between. Germline values: CDR1 MNHEY, CDR2 SMNVEV (reference sequence). The CDR3 extends over 15 amino acids. This chain's CDR3 is CASTPGGAGKNIQYF. The CDR3 DNA sequence: TGTGCCAGCACCCCTGGCGGGGCCGGGAAAAACATTCAGTACTTC.